This TCR beta chain was recorded in a study of cytomegalovirus exposure and HLA in healthy donors. This clone was recorded a few times. Its specificity is not known. The PCR contained 60 Vbeta and 13 Jbeta primers. The repertoire was sequenced with immunoSEQ multiplex PCR; TCRdb's copy has only in-frame clones and lacks some. Altogether roughly 100,000 clones are present, approximately 82% being singletons, with the ten largest covering more than 8%. The V and J ends lost 5 bases and 5 bases respectively, with 13 bases between them. The germline CDR1 and CDR2 sequences are SGHTS and YDEGEE. The CDR3 spans 13 residues. General study points: For TCR beta chains, V- and J-gene trimming was later linked to a missense DCLRE1C variant. In a later analysis, HLA-associated TCR beta chains were more clonally expanded than equally common others. Earlier analysis yielded a pattern in which most TCR beta V segments were productive about 90% or about 30% of the time. The authors enumerated some 160 TCR beta chains as linked to cytomegalovirus.

The sequenced sample consisted of PBMCs. This sequence was found in a man in his forties or fifties in good health and CMV-seropositive. J is TRBJ2-5 and V is TRBV5-8; D gene unclear. The CDR3 loop reads CASSSPPRETQYF. The CDR3 DNA follows: TGTGCCAGCAGTTCCCCGCCCAGGGAGACCCAGTACTTC.